The 15 T cell receptor beta chains below were found in one sample sequenced in a study of blood T cells in healthy people across ages. Alongside a J-beta primer mix, a sample-barcoded 5' primer served in a second PCR lasting about 7 to 11 cycles. MiXCR, run by TCRdb on the 5' RACE reads, gives a single entry per CDR3 protein. The data show about 1 million distinct CDR3 sequences, more than 35% seen once. The sequenced material came from blood. The receptor source for this set is a woman in her sixties or seventies in good health.

This clonotype was counted only a few times. The chain employs TRBV7-9 and TRBJ2-3; 9 bases map to TRBD1. With 6 bases clipped from V and 4 bases from J, the junction kept 11 bases outside the gene matches. Germline values: CDR1 SEHNR, CDR2 FQNEAQ (reference sequence). The CDR3 totals 16 residues. The CDR3 loop is CASSRTGAASADTQYF. The CDR3 DNA is TGTGCCAGCAGTCGGACAGGGGCCGCCTCCGCAGATACGCAGTATTTT. The complete variable domain, with remaining parts taken from reference TRBV7-9 and TRBJ2-3, reads DTGVSQNPRHKITKRGQNVTFRCDPISEHNRLYWYRQTLGQGPEFLTYFQNEAQLEKSRLLSDRFSAERPKGSFSTLEIQRTEQGDSAMYLCASSRTGAASADTQYFGPGTRLTVL.

This clonotype was counted a few times. The chain employs TRBV6-5 and TRBJ2-7; D may match TRBD1 or TRBD2 (5 bases each). CDR1 and CDR2 (germline): MNHEY, SVGAGI. The germline V and J ends were trimmed by 7 bases and 4 bases, with 11 bases remaining between them. This CDR3 is built from 12 residues. The CDR3 sequence is CASILWGYEQYF. CDR3 sequence (DNA): TGTGCCAGCATTTTGTGGGGGTACGAGCAGTACTTC.

This chain links TRBV15 with TRBJ2-7; D unclear. Germline V gene lookup returns CDR1 LNHNV and CDR2 YYDKDF (reference sequence). V dropped 1 base and J dropped 3 bases, with 7 bases sitting between them. The CDR3 consists of 13 residues. The CDR3 DNA reads TGTGCCACCAGCAGAGGGCTTAACTACGAGCAGTACTTC. Translation: CATSRGLNYEQYF.

This clonotype was counted a few times. V usage is TRBV20-1 and J usage is TRBJ2-7; D is unresolved. CDR3 length: 13 residues. CDR1 is DFQATT, CDR2 SNEGSKA, per germline (reference sequence). V dropped 6 bases and J dropped 0 bases, with 12 bases sitting between them. The CDR3, as DNA: TGCAGTGCCTTAGACCGATCCTCCTACGAGCAGTACTTC. Translating gives CSALDRSSYEQYF.

This clonotype was counted many times. V usage is TRBV29-1 and J usage is TRBJ2-3, with D tentatively TRBD1 (5 bases). The CDR3 extends over 14 amino acids. Trimming cost V 7 bases and J 4 bases, with 18 bases left between them. Germline V gene sequence: CDR1 SQVTM, CDR2 ANQGSEA. The CDR3 region is CSANRAGPADTQYF. The CDR3 DNA reads TGCAGCGCTAACCGGGCAGGGCCCGCAGATACGCAGTATTTT.

The chain is built from TRBV30 and TRBJ2-4, with D unclear. The ends were cut back, 2 bases at V and 6 bases at J, with 8 bases in the middle. Germline V gives CDR1 GTSNPN, CDR2 SVGIG (reference sequence). This CDR3 contains 12 residues. DNA of the CDR3: TGTGCCTGGAGTATGGGGTCAAACATTCAGTACTTC. Amino acid sequence: CAWSMGSNIQYF.

This clonotype was counted at least ten times. The rearrangement links TRBV6-5 to TRBJ2-7; 10 bases align to TRBD1. CDR3 size: 15 residues. The germline CDR1 and CDR2 sequences are MNHEY and SVGAGI. V lost 0 bases and J lost 1; bases outside the gene matches: 0. In DNA form, the CDR3 reads TGTGCCAGCAGTTACTCGGGACAGGGGTCCTACGAGCAGTACTTC. Translating it yields CASSYSGQGSYEQYF.

This clonotype was seen more than once but under ten times. The chain employs TRBV5-1 and TRBJ1-1; no firm D call. Germline V gives CDR1 SGHRS, CDR2 YFSETQ. CDR3 length: 15 amino acids. Trimming pared 4 bases from V and 1 base from J, leaving 14 bases between. CDR3 region: CASSPVGSGNTEAFF. The CDR3 region has the DNA TGCGCCAGCAGCCCGGTGGGGTCGGGGAACACTGAAGCTTTCTTT.

This clonotype has a handful of counts. The genes are TRBV20-1 and TRBJ2-3, with 10 bases that match TRBD2. CDR1 and CDR2 from the germline V gene are DFQATT and SNEGSKA (reference sequence). V dropped 4 bases and J dropped 4; count of bases not matched to a gene: 2. The CDR3 runs to 13 residues. Written as DNA, the CDR3 is TGCAGTGCTACTAGCGGGAGTTCAGATACGCAGTATTTT. This sequence encodes CSATSGSSDTQYF.

The table lists this clonotype with a few counts. J is TRBJ1-2 and V is TRBV21-1; the table names TRBD1, a call not compared with the DNA. TRBV21-1 is assigned pseudogene status. CDR3 length: 15 residues. The CDR3: CASSTKGGGIYGYTF. The CDR3 region has the DNA TGTGCCAGCAGCACCAAAGGTGGGGGAATCTATGGCTACACCTTC.

The table lists this clonotype with a few counts. The rearrangement uses TRBV5-5 and TRBJ2-1; 11 nucleotides align to TRBD2. J gave up 0 bases and V 9 bases, and 8 bases lay outside the gene matches. The CDR3 is made up of 16 amino acids. Germline V gene sequence: CDR1 SGHKS, CDR2 YYEKEE (reference sequence). This CDR3 is CATRVAGGLSYNEQFF. CDR3 nucleotides: TGTGCCACCAGGGTAGCGGGAGGGCTCTCCTACAATGAGCAGTTCTTC.

The rearrangement joins TRBV7-2 to TRBJ2-1, with 9 bases aligning to TRBD2. This CDR3 has 16 amino acids. J lost 8 bases, V lost 3 bases, and 11 bases had no gene match. From germline, CDR1 is SGHTA and CDR2 FQGNSA. The chain's CDR3 is CASSLGTSKVLDEQFF. The DNA for the CDR3 is TGTGCCAGCAGCTTGGGGACTAGCAAAGTATTGGATGAGCAGTTCTTC.

The V gene is TRBV7-9, the J gene TRBJ2-2; 13 bases fit TRBD2. V lost 3 bases and J lost 6; bases outside the gene matches: 1. The CDR3 is 15 amino acids. Per the germline V gene, CDR1 is SEHNR and CDR2 is FQNEAQ (reference sequence). The CDR3 loop reads CASSFGLAGAGELFF. The CDR3 nucleotides are TGTGCCAGCAGCTTCGGACTAGCGGGAGCCGGGGAGCTGTTTTTT.

This clonotype was recorded once. The chain employs TRBV20-1 and TRBJ1-5, with unresolved D. Deletions cut 3 bases from V and 7 bases from J, with 16 bases between. The CDR3 is 14 amino acids. Germline values: CDR1 DFQATT, CDR2 SNEGSKA (reference sequence). CDR3 protein: CSASSPRVRQPQHF. The DNA for the CDR3 is TGCAGTGCTAGCTCCCCGAGGGTCCGCCAGCCCCAGCATTTT.

This clonotype was detected only a few times. The chain's CDR3 is CSYDRYNEQFF. DNA of the CDR3: TGCAGTTATGACCGTTACAATGAGCAGTTCTTC. The chain is built from TRBV20-1 and TRBJ2-1; no definite D call. The germline V gene has CDR1 DFQATT and CDR2 SNEGSKA (reference sequence). V was clipped by 8 bases and J by 4 bases, with 9 bases between them. The CDR3 runs 11 residues.